The 9 T cell receptor beta chains below were found in one sample sequenced in a study of blood T cells in healthy people across ages. Combining a sample-barcoded 5' primer with a J-beta primer mix, a second PCR ran for about 7 to 11 cycles. TCRdb ran MiXCR on the 5' RACE reads and lists one entry per CDR3 protein. The sample includes 800,000 to 1,000,000 distinct CDR3 sequences, roughly 50% of them seen just once. Specimen: blood. Receptors were obtained from a young man in good health.

This clonotype was recorded a few times. The chain is built from TRBV10-3 and TRBJ2-3; 14 bases agree with TRBD2. Trimming took 7 bases from V and 2 from J; bases not matched to a gene: 2. CDR1 is ENHRY, CDR2 SYGVKD, per germline. The CDR3 loop spans 15 amino acids. Written as DNA, the CDR3 is TGTGCCATCAAGGGACTAGCGGGGGCCACAGATACGCAGTATTTT. Translation: CAIKGLAGATDTQYF.

The chain uses TRBV7-9 and TRBJ2-7, with D perhaps TRBD2 (7 bases). V was pared by 1 base and J by 0 bases, with 10 bases between. The germline CDR1 and CDR2 sequences are SEHNR and FQNEAQ (reference sequence). The CDR3 covers 15 residues. The CDR3 region is CASSLEGGASYEQYF. In DNA form, the CDR3 reads TGTGCCAGCAGCTTAGAGGGGGGGGCCTCCTACGAGCAGTACTTC.

This chain links TRBV2 with TRBJ2-3; no reliable D call. Germline V gives CDR1 SNHLY, CDR2 FYNNEI. The V end was cut by 6 bases, the J end by 4 bases, with 14 bases between. The CDR3 consists of 14 residues. CDR3 bases: TGTGCCAGCAGCTTCCTGGAACGCTCAGATACGCAGTATTTT. Protein: CASSFLERSDTQYF. Based on the CDR3 plus reference TRBV2 and TRBJ2-3, the full variable domain is EPEVTQTPSHQVTQMGQEVILRCVPISNHLYFYWYRQILGQKVEFLVSFYNNEISEKSEIFDDQFSVERPDGSNFTLKIRSTKLEDSAMYFCASSFLERSDTQYFGPGTRLTVL.

The table lists this clonotype with a few counts. The CDR3 reads CASSDRDRNQPQHF. CDR3 bases: TGTGCCAGCAGTGACCGGGACAGAAATCAGCCCCAGCATTTT. This chain connects TRBV6-1 to TRBJ1-5; 7 bases map to TRBD1. V shed 3 bases and J 4 bases; nucleotides not matched to a gene: 3. Germline loops: CDR1 MNHNS, CDR2 SASEGT. The CDR3 contains 14 residues.

Comment on this clonotype: A much larger clone lies one base from this, so it may be a read error. The V call is TRBV9, the J call TRBJ2-1, with 8 nucleotides matching TRBD1. The DNA end favors TRBJ2-7, so the J call may be wrong. The CDR3 runs 16 residues. Germline CDR1 is SGDLS and CDR2 is YYNGEE. CDR3 amino acids: CASSPRTGSSYNEQYF. CDR3 nucleotide sequence: TGTGCCAGCAGCCCCAGGACAGGGAGCTCCTACAATGAGCAGTACTTC.

J is TRBJ1-6 and V is TRBV30; D remains unclear. The CDR3 is 14 residues long. The V and J ends lost 0 bases and 8 bases respectively, with 11 bases between them. In germline, CDR1 is GTSNPN, CDR2 SVGIG (reference sequence). The CDR3 here is CAWSVQGFDSPLHF. CDR3 coding DNA: TGTGCCTGGAGTGTACAAGGGTTTGATTCACCCCTCCACTTT.

V usage is TRBV11-2 and J usage is TRBJ1-4, with 8 bases fitting TRBD1. This CDR3 comprises 17 residues. V lost 4 bases, J lost 4 bases, and 11 bases stayed unmatched. Germline V gene data show CDR1 as SGHAT and CDR2 as FQNNGV. This CDR3 is CASSSPAGGRVNEKLFF. Here the CDR3 DNA reads TGTGCCAGCAGCTCCCCGGCAGGGGGCCGCGTTAATGAAAAACTGTTTTTT.

This clonotype was counted between two and nine times. J is TRBJ2-7 and V is TRBV20-1, with TRBD1 identical over 11 bases. V dropped 6 bases and J dropped 3; count of bases not matched to a gene: 7. The germline V gene encodes CDR1 DFQATT and CDR2 SNEGSKA (reference sequence). This CDR3 comprises 14 residues. CDR3 loop: CSAPVGTGGYEQYF. CDR3 bases: TGCAGTGCCCCAGTCGGGACAGGGGGCTACGAGCAGTACTTC.

This chain links TRBV12-3 or TRBV12-4 with TRBJ2-3, with 11 nucleotides matching TRBD2. The CDR3 has 16 amino acids. V lost 6 bases, J lost 0 bases, and 5 bases stayed unmatched. This CDR3 is CASSQTSGASTDTQYF. The CDR3 DNA reads as TGTGCCAGCAGCCAGACTAGCGGGGCTAGCACAGATACGCAGTATTTT.